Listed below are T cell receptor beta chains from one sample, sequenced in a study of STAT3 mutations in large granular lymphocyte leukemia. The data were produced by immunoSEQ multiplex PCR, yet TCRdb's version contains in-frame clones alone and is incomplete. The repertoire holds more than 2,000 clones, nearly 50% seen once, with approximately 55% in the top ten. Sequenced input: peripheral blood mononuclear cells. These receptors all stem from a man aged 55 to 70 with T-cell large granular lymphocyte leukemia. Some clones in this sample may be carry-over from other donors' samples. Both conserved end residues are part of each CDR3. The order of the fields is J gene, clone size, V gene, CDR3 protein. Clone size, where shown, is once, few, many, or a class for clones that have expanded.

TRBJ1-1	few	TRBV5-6	CASSLGQDTEAFF
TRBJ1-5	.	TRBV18	CASSAQGQGNQPQHF
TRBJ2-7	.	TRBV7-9	CASSLAGLYEQYF
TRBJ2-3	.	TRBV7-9	CASSFTGTGTDTQYF
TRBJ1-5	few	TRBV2	CASSEAGNQHF
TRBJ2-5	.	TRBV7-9	CASSLFPGQNQETQYF
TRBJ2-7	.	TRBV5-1	CASSPGDSSYEQYF
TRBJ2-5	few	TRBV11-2	CASGTGGVWGETQYF
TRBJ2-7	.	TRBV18	CASSPNVGELSEQYF
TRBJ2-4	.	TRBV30	CAWSLGGLAKNIQYF
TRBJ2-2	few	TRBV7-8	CASRRGTNTGELFF
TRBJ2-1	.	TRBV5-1	CASATVSSYNEQFF
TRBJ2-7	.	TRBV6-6	CASSYSQGTYEQYF
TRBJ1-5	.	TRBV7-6	CASSLGQGRSNQPQHF
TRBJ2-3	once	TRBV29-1	CSVGSGTDTQYF
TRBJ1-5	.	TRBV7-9	CASSLGQRTPQHF